This paragraph covers one T cell receptor (beta chain) sequence. It lacks a known antigen. Qualities for individual bases were not recorded, and no much larger clone is one base off. This specimen belongs to a study of cytomegalovirus exposure and HLA in healthy donors (TCRdb year 2017). Study-level background: The 550 to 750 repertoires of the first cohort and the roughly 110 validation repertoires were produced on the same platform, according to a later analysis. Along with the roughly 670-subject first cohort, a separate validation cohort of over 90 different subjects was used. High-throughput TCR immunosequencing, statistical association of individual TCRs with disease status, and machine learning were combined to predict cytomegalovirus infection status. The aim of the study was to test whether cataloging public T cell receptors could identify signatures of past pathogen exposure.

Inclusive of the bounding cysteine and phenylalanine, the CDR3 is 16 residues long. The sequence is cut down to CDR3 DNA, 48 bases in frame from base 1. CDR1 and CDR2 were assigned from the germline V gene (reference sequence) as LNHDA and SQIVND. Trimming removed 6 bases from V and 6 bases from J; the gene matches leave 16 bases unexplained. Donors formed part of the validation cohort, which comprised 120 subjects and was distinct from the first cohort of under 850 subjects. Broader findings and caveats from the paper: The authors suggested that the approach could potentially be extended to other disease states and immunological phenotypes. The study gave a list of 150 to 200 TCR beta chains associated with cytomegalovirus. A later analysis found that TCRs clustered in the first cohort also tended to co-occur in the approximately 120 validation repertoires, with 94% of cluster scores above 0. The classifier was reported to diagnose cytomegalovirus status with high specificity and sensitivity in both the original cohort and the validation cohort. A later analysis lacked HLA typing for the validation cohort, so it scored co-occurrence in that cohort across all 130 or so repertoires. Most TCR sequences were seen in very few donors, while some public TCRs were found in many individuals. In vitro tests confirmed that a few of the cytomegalovirus-associated TCR beta chains recognize cytomegalovirus antigens.

The library was built by means of the immunoSEQ multiplex PCR assay. In the original analysis: A statistical classification framework was built for diagnosing cytomegalovirus status from the catalog of TCR beta chain sequences. Not all clones reach the TCRdb copy of this immuneACCESS table, which keeps in-frame sequences only. Checked studies attribute under half of the gap to unresolved V genes and leave the rest unexplained. The D gene and trimming were derived from the DNA, and the V and J assignments and clone size from that table. The sample includes about 72,000 clones, with 90% to 95% observed a single time. The ten largest clonotypes hold roughly 0.63% of the sample.

The origin of this receptor is a woman under 30 in good health and CMV-seronegative. This sequence uses TRBV19 and TRBJ2-7, with 8 junctional bases fitting TRBD1. Sequenced material: PBMCs. The CDR3 loop reads CASRNPPGQGSTEQYF. The DNA sequence is as follows: TGTGCCAGTAGGAACCCTCCCGGACAGGGTAGTACCGAGCAGTACTTC.